This TCR beta chain was captured in a study of T-cell reconstitution after alpha-beta-depleted transplantation in children. Unique molecular identifiers featured in how the TCRbeta library was prepared. MiXCR, run by TCRdb on the PCR reads, gives a single entry per CDR3 protein. The sample lists 200,000 to 250,000 distinct CDR3 sequences; roughly a tenth were seen once. Looked up from germline, CDR1 is SEHNR and CDR2 is FQNEAQ (reference sequence). The CDR3 is made up of 12 amino acids. Study results and limitations: Reportedly, only several hundred clones from non-depleted graft cells drove alpha-beta T-cell counts at about two months. There were some patients whose high TCRbeta diversity at day 60 came from surviving recipient T cells and thymic progenitors.

As concerns this clonotype: What it binds is not known. The junction departs from germline at one end; a sequencing error may be responsible.

The sequence was obtained from a child in the first two years of life with acute myeloid leukemia, due to receive a stem cell transplant. The specimen comprised PBMCs, sampled before TCRalphabeta/CD19-depleted stem cell transplant. The V gene is TRBV7-9, the J gene TRBJ2-7, with TRBD1 as a possible D gene (6 bases). The CDR3 coding sequence is TGTGCCAGCAGCCCGCAGGGGTACGAGCAGTGCTTC. Translating it yields CASSPQGYEQCF.